One and the same sample provided the 4 T cell receptor beta chains below, sequenced in a study of T cells in Graves' hyperthyroidism and ophthalmopathy. Researchers amplified the TCR beta CDR3 regions from RNA transcripts. TCR CDR3 regions were first amplified by RT-PCR with HTBI primers. TCRdb itself ran the multiplex PCR reads through MiXCR, one entry per CDR3 protein. The table shows about 53,000 distinct CDR3 sequences, with around half occurring only once. The sequencing input was blood. All receptors come from a woman aged 25 to 39 with Graves' ophthalmopathy.

Points on this clonotype: Just one base apart from a much larger clone, this may be a read error. The CDR3 carries no conserved terminal phenylalanine or tryptophan, so it likely arises from a read error. The rearrangement uses TRBV7-4 and TRBJ1-1; unclear D gene. Trimming took 5 bases from V and 1 from J, leaving 11 bases between them. CDR1 is SGHVT and CDR2 is SQSDAQ in the germline V gene. This CDR3 is built from 14 residues. CDR3 DNA sequence: TGTGCCAGCAGCCAAGCTGGAAGGAACACTGAAGCTTTCATT. Amino acid sequence: CASSQAGRNTEAFI.

This clonotype has ten or more counts. V and J are TRBV5-1 and TRBJ2-7, with 7 positions matching TRBD1. The CDR3 covers 14 residues. CDR1 and CDR2 (germline): SGHRS, YFSETQ. The ends lost 4 bases at V and 2 bases at J; junction bases unmatched: 6. This CDR3 reads CASSTGDGPYEQYF. For the CDR3, the DNA is TGCGCCAGCAGCACAGGGGACGGACCCTACGAGCAGTACTTC.

This clonotype is judged medium-sized. The chain has TRBV7-3 and TRBJ1-6; D may be TRBD1 (5 bases). Germline lookup yields CDR1 SGHTA and CDR2 FQGTGA. The V and J ends lost 2 bases and 9 bases respectively, with 11 bases between them. CDR3 length: 14 residues. The CDR3 loop is CASSLAGAGSPLHF. The CDR3, as DNA: TGTGCCAGCAGCTTAGCCGGGGCTGGTTCACCCCTCCACTTT.

This clonotype has ten or more counts. The V and J genes are TRBV4-2 and TRBJ1-6; TRBD1 matches at 8 bases. Trimming removed 1 base from V and 8 bases from J; junction bases left unmatched: 10. The germline V gene encodes CDR1 LGHNA and CDR2 YNFKEQ. The length of the CDR3 is 17 residues. The CDR3 reads CASSQGKQGADYSPLHF. The CDR3 DNA reads TGTGCCAGCAGCCAAGGAAAGCAGGGGGCCGACTATTCACCCCTCCACTTT.